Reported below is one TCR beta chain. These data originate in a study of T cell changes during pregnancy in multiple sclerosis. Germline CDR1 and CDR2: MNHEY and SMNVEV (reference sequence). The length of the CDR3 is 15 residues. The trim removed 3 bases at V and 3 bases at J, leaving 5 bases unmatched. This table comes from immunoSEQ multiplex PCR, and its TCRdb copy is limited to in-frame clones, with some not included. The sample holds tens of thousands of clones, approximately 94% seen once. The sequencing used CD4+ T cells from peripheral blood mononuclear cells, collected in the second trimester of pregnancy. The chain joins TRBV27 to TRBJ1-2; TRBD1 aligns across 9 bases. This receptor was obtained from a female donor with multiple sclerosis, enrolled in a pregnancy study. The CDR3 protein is CASSLGQGNDYGYTF. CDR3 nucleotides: TGTGCCAGCAGTTTGGGACAGGGTAACGACTATGGCTACACCTTC.